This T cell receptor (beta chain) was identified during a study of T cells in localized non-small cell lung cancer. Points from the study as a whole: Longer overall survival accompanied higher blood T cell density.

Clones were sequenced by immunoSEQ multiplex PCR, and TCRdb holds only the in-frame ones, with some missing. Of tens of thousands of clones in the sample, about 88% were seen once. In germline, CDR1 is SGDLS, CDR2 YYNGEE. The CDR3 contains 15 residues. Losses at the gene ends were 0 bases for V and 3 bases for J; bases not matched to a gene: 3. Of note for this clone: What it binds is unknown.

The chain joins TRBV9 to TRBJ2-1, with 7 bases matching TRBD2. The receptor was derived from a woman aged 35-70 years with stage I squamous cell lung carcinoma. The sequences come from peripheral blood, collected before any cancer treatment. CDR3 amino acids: CASSVVGGSYNEQFF. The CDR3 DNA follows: TGTGCCAGCAGCGTAGTGGGCGGGAGCTACAATGAGCAGTTCTTC. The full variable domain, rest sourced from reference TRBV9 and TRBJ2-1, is DSGVTQTPKHLITATGQRVTLRCSPRSGDLSVYWYQQSLDQGLQFLIQYYNGEERAKGNILERFSAQQFPDLHSELNLSSLELGDSALYFCASSVVGGSYNEQFFGPGTRLTVL.